These 18 T cell receptor beta chains were sequenced from one sample in a study of PD-1 blockade in classical Hodgkin lymphoma. This table comes from immunoSEQ multiplex PCR, and its TCRdb copy is limited to in-frame clones, with some not included. This table has some 30,000 clones, roughly 87% appearing once. Specified time point: cycle 4 day 1 (C4D1), after 6 weeks of nivolumab. Autologous stem cell transplantation was followed by relapse in every patient, and brentuximab vedotin exposure varied. Material: peripheral blood mononuclear cells (PBMCs), obtained before the fourth cycle of nivolumab. Every receptor here comes from a human donor with classical Hodgkin lymphoma.

The CDR3 spells CASRQGRGNQPQHF. CDR3 coding DNA: TGTGCCAGTAGACAGGGAAGGGGCAATCAGCCCCAGCATTTT. The chain recombines TRBV19 with TRBJ1-5; D might be TRBD1 (6 bases). The length of the CDR3 is 14 residues. The V gene's germline CDR1 is LNHDA and CDR2 SQIVND (reference sequence). The V end lost 6 bases, the J end lost 2 bases, and 11 bases lay between the germline ends.

In regard to this clone: The sample holds other DNA sequences that translate to the same CDR3. The chain links TRBV4-2 to TRBJ2-1; TRBD2 matches 8 bases. The CDR3 runs to 16 residues. J lost 1 base, V lost 0 bases, and 2 bases had no gene match. Germline CDR1 is LGHNA and CDR2 is YNFKEQ. The DNA of the CDR3 is TGTGCCAGCAGCCAAGATTTAGCGGGGTCCTACAATGAGCAGTTCTTC. The encoded protein is CASSQDLAGSYNEQFF.

The chain employs TRBV19 and TRBJ2-7; tentative D call: TRBD1 (6 bases). Germline V gene sequence: CDR1 LNHDA, CDR2 SQIVND (reference sequence). V was trimmed by 1 base and J by 5 bases, leaving 12 bases between them. The CDR3 totals 14 residues. For the CDR3, the DNA is TGTGCCAGTAGTATAGCCCCAGGGGTTCACGAGCAGTACTTC. Its translation is CASSIAPGVHEQYF.

This chain joins TRBV2 and TRBJ2-7; 7 bases fit TRBD1. This CDR3 has 13 residues. From germline, CDR1 is SNHLY and CDR2 FYNNEI. Trimming at V came to 7 bases and at J to 2 bases, leaving 5 bases not matched to a gene. CDR3 bases: TGTGCCAGCATCGGGACAGAGACCTACGAGCAGTACTTC. Translating it yields CASIGTETYEQYF.

The genes are TRBV2 and TRBJ2-3; the D is unclear. Germline V lookup: CDR1 SNHLY, CDR2 FYNNEI. With 4 bases removed from V and 0 bases from J, the gap between germline ends came to 11 bases. CDR3 length: 15 residues. The CDR3 sequence is CASSGAPISTDTQYF. The DNA of the CDR3 is TGTGCCAGCAGTGGGGCACCGATTAGCACAGATACGCAGTATTTT.

This clone was seen a single time. The chain links TRBV27 to TRBJ2-1; unclear D gene. The V gene lost 8 bases and the J gene lost 9 bases, with 14 bases spanning the gap. The germline gives CDR1 MNHEY, CDR2 SMNVEV (reference sequence). The CDR3 covers 12 residues. The CDR3 sequence: CASGRARSEQFF. The CDR3 DNA reads TGTGCCAGCGGCCGCGCTCGCTCTGAGCAGTTCTTC.

V usage is TRBV6-4 and J usage is TRBJ2-1; 11 bases line up with TRBD2. Germline V gene sequence: CDR1 MRHNA, CDR2 SNTAGT. There are 15 residues in the CDR3. J lost 10 bases, V lost 3 bases, and 8 bases had no gene match. The CDR3 reads CASSEGTSGPEEQFF. The CDR3 DNA reads TGTGCCAGCAGTGAGGGGACTAGCGGCCCAGAAGAGCAGTTCTTC.

This clone was counted a single time. This sequence joins TRBV29-1 and TRBJ2-3; 10 positions match TRBD2. The germline CDR1 and CDR2 sequences are SQVTM and ANQGSEA. This CDR3 spans 17 amino acids. V was clipped by 7 bases and J by 2 bases; unmatched bases: 15. Here the CDR3 reads CSGDPKRGGGSTDTQYF. CDR3 coding DNA: TGCAGCGGCGACCCTAAGCGGGGGGGCGGGTCCACAGATACGCAGTATTTT.

Notes on this clone: The CDR3 end shows no conserved phenylalanine or tryptophan, and so a read error is likely. The V and J genes are TRBV5-1 and TRBJ2-3, with a weak D call TRBD1 (5 bases). CDR1 and CDR2 from the germline V gene are SGHRS and YFSETQ. Deletions cut 1 base from V and 0 bases from J, with 6 bases between. The CDR3 covers 14 residues. The CDR3 spells CASSLRGSTDTQYS. CDR3 nucleotide sequence: TGCGCCAGCAGCTTGAGGGGCAGCACAGATACGCAGTATTCT.

This rearrangement joins TRBV25-1 to TRBJ1-1; possibly TRBD1 for D (6 bases). V gave up 9 bases and J gave up 1 base, with 12 bases separating them. This CDR3 comprises 13 residues. In germline, CDR1 is MGHDK, CDR2 SYGVNS. The CDR3 reads CASTRTANTEAFF. DNA of the CDR3: TGTGCCAGTACGAGGACAGCGAACACTGAAGCTTTCTTT.

V gene TRBV14 combines with J gene TRBJ2-2; D call uncertain. The V gene's germline CDR1 is SGHDN and CDR2 FVKESK. Trimming took 6 bases from V and 6 from J, leaving 11 bases between them. CDR3 length: 13 amino acids. CDR3 DNA sequence: TGTGCCAGCAGGATCACCGGGCCCGGGGAGCTGTTTTTT. Translated, it gives CASRITGPGELFF.

This CDR3 is CASRQGAHGYTF. The DNA for the CDR3 is TGTGCCAGCAGGCAGGGGGCCCATGGCTACACCTTC. The J gene is TRBJ1-2, the V gene TRBV5-6, with 8 positions matching TRBD1. Looked up from germline, CDR1 is SGHDT and CDR2 is YYEEEE. The V gene end was trimmed by 5 bases and the J gene end by 6 bases; junction bases not matched to a gene: 3. This CDR3 region has 12 residues.

The rearrangement uses TRBV6-1 and TRBJ2-1; TRBD2 agrees at 7 bases. Germline-derived CDR1 and CDR2 are MNHNS and SASEGT. With V trimmed by 6 bases and J by 0 bases, 5 bases remained unmatched. This CDR3 contains 15 residues. CDR3 in DNA: TGTGCCAGCAGCGCCGGGGGGAGCTCCTACAATGAGCAGTTCTTC. It translates to CASSAGGSSYNEQFF.

There are a few counts of this clone. This chain connects TRBV5-4 to TRBJ2-7; maybe TRBD2 (6 bases). CDR1 and CDR2 (germline): SGHNT, YYREEE (reference sequence). The CDR3 is 14 residues long. The V end lost 0 bases, the J end lost 5 bases, and 12 bases lay between the germline ends. CDR3 nucleotides: TGTGCCAGCAGCTTGGCCACTAGCTACCACGAGCAGTACTTC. Translated, it gives CASSLATSYHEQYF.

V is TRBV28 and J is TRBJ1-2; possible D gene TRBD1, 5 bases. The CDR3 spans 14 residues. Germline assignment: CDR1 MDHEN and CDR2 SYDVKM. V shed 7 bases and J shed 5 bases, with 17 bases lying between them. CDR3 nucleotides: TGTGCCAGCACCCTACTCGGGGGAAGATATGGCTACACCTTC. Translated: CASTLLGGRYGYTF.

The gene calls are TRBV20-1 and TRBJ1-6; D call uncertain. V lost 3 bases and J 10 bases, leaving 7 bases between the germline ends. The CDR3 is 11 residues long. The V gene's germline CDR1 is DFQATT and CDR2 SNEGSKA (reference sequence). CDR3 loop: CSASVESPLHF. CDR3 nucleotides: TGCAGTGCTAGTGTCGAGTCACCCCTCCACTTT.

This rearrangement joins TRBV6-5 to TRBJ2-7, with TRBD1 identical over 10 bases. V lost 0 bases to trimming and J lost 1 base; unmatched junction nucleotides: 3. Looked up from germline, CDR1 is MNHEY and CDR2 is SVGAGI. The CDR3 runs to 16 residues. The CDR3 protein is CASSYSGTGASYEQYF. The CDR3 DNA sequence: TGTGCCAGCAGTTACTCCGGGACAGGGGCTTCCTACGAGCAGTACTTC.

This chain connects TRBV5-4 to TRBJ2-1; D may match TRBD1 or TRBD2 (6 bases each). This CDR3 spans 15 amino acids. V lost 2 bases and J lost 7, with 16 bases in between. Germline V gene data show CDR1 as SGHNT and CDR2 as YYREEE (reference sequence). The CDR3 protein is CASSFGGLGVNEQFF. The CDR3 DNA sequence: TGTGCCAGCAGCTTCGGGGGCCTCGGGGTGAATGAGCAGTTCTTC.